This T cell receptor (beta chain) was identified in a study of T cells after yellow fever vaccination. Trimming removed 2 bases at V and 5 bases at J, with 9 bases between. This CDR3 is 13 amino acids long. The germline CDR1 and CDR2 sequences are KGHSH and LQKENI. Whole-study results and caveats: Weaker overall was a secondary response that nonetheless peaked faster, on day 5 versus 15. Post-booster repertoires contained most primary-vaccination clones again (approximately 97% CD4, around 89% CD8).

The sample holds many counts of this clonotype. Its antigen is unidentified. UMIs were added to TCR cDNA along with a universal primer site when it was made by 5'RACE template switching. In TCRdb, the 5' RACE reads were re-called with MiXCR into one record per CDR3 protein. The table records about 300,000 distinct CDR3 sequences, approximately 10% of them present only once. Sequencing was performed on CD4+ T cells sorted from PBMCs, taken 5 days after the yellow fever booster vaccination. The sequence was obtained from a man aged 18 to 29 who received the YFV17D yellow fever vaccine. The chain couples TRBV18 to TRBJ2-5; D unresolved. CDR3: CASSPLSQETQYF. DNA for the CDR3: TGTGCCAGCTCACCATTAAGTCAGGAGACCCAGTACTTC.